These 8 T cell receptor beta chains came from one sample sequenced in a study of CD8+ T cells in alopecia areata. Extraction and reverse transcription of RNA yielded cDNA as the sequencing template. Assay: immunoSEQ multiplex PCR; the TCRdb copy retains only in-frame clones and omits some. The sample has 90,000 to 130,000 clones, none seen only once; the top ten hold about 20%. Sequencing used lesional skin. These receptors came from a C3H/HeJ mouse with alopecia areata. The strain is characterized by the MHC haplotype H2-k.

This clone showed up many times. Mouse gene names and germline throughout. The CDR3 end falls 4 residues outside the read, so it is completed with the germline J gene. The rearrangement links TRBV13-3 to TRBJ2-7, with D maybe TRBD2 (7 bases). Germline V gene sequence: CDR1 NNHDY, CDR2 SYVADS. This CDR3 comprises 14 residues. Trimming took off 3 bases at V and 3 bases at J, with 13 bases between the two ends. The CDR3 reads CASSGGALVYEQYF. CDR3 bases read: TGTGCCAGCAGTGGGGGGGCGCTTGTCTAT.

This clone has only a few counts. Gene names refer to mouse genes. The sequenced fragment ends 4 residues before the CDR3 boundary, so the rest is inferred from the germline J gene. This sequence joins TRBV19 and TRBJ1-1; TRBD1 aligns across 10 bases. Germline V lookup: CDR1 FNHDT, CDR2 SITEND (reference sequence). The CDR3 is 15 amino acids. The junction had 7 bases not matched to a gene; V was cut back by 4 bases and J by 4 bases. The part of the CDR3 DNA that was read is TGTGCCAGCAGTGCGACAGGGGGCAGGGGCACA. Its translation: CASSATGGRGT. The CDR3 in its entirety is CASSATGGRGTEVFF.

As concerns this clone: The gene names given are mouse names. Coverage ceases 4 residues before the CDR3 finishes, and the germline J gene fills in the end. This sequence joins TRBV13-1 and TRBJ2-7, with D unresolved. Germline V gene sequence: CDR1 NSHNY, CDR2 SYGAGN. V lost 1 base and J lost 2, with 7 bases in between. The CDR3 has 13 residues. The CDR3 DNA, read in part, is TGTGCCAGCAGTGATAACACAGCCTAT. Protein sequence: CASSDNTAY. In full, the CDR3 reads CASSDNTAYEQYF.

Concerning this clone: The gene names given are mouse names. The read ends 4 residues shy of where the CDR3 ends; the end is completed using the germline J gene. The chain employs TRBV13-1 and TRBJ2-2; no definite D call. Germline-derived CDR1 and CDR2 are NSHNY and SYGAGN. V lost 4 bases, J lost 0 bases, and 7 bases lay in between. The CDR3 contains 14 residues. The CDR3: CASSSGTNTGQLYF. The sequenced CDR3 bases are TGTGCCAGCAGTTCAGGAACAAACACCGGG.

As for this clone: Gene labels here are mouse ones. The DNA read from the CDR3 is TGTGCCAGCTCTCTCGACAGGGCT. Translating gives CASSLDRA. In full, the CDR3 is CASSLDRAEQFF. V usage is TRBV12-2 and J usage is TRBJ2-1; D perhaps matches TRBD1 (6 bases). The CDR3 goes on 4 residues after the read ends, and that part is filled in from the germline J gene. The CDR3 loop spans 12 amino acids. Per germline, CDR1 SGHLS and CDR2 HYDKME.

This clone has more than one count but fewer than ten. The gene names here belong to mouse. Read data end 4 residues before the CDR3 end; the end is taken from the germline J gene. The chain uses TRBV19 and TRBJ2-5, with a possible D match to TRBD1 (6 bases). The CDR3 contains 15 residues. V lost 4 bases to trimming and J lost 1 base, with 13 bases between them. The germline CDR1 and CDR2 sequences are FNHDT and SITEND (reference sequence). The sequenced part of the CDR3 DNA is TGTGCCAGCAGTCCCAGGGGAGGGGACCAAGAC. Protein: CASSPRGGDQD. The full CDR3 sequence reads CASSPRGGDQDTQYF.

This clone appeared a few times. All gene names here are mouse names. The CDR3 goes on 4 residues after the read ends, and that part is filled in from the germline J gene. The chain employs TRBV1 and TRBJ1-4; weak D call: TRBD1 (6 bases). Germline V CDR1 and CDR2: NSQYPW, LRSPGD (reference sequence). V was trimmed by 5 bases and J by 5 bases, leaving 15 bases between them. This CDR3 region has 15 residues. Partial CDR3 DNA: TGCACCTGCAGTAGCCGCCCAGGGGAAAACGAA. This gives the protein CTCSSRPGENE. The whole CDR3 region reads CTCSSRPGENERLFF. The entire variable domain, with the rest obtained from reference TRBV1 and TRBJ1-4, is as follows: VTLLEQNPRWRLVPRGQAVNLRCILKNSQYPWMSWYQQDLQKQLQWLFTLRSPGDKEVKSLPGADYLATRVTDTELRLQVANMSQGRTLYCTCSSRPGENERLFFGHGTKLSVL.

This clone has just a few counts. Genes and germline are mouse. The read terminates 4 residues ahead of where the CDR3 ends, so the germline J gene completes it. J is TRBJ2-2 and V is TRBV1; a weak D match, TRBD2 (5 bases). This CDR3 region has 15 residues. Germline V gene sequence: CDR1 NSQYPW, CDR2 LRSPGD (reference sequence). With 0 bases removed from V and 4 bases from J, the gap between germline ends came to 9 bases. Incomplete CDR3 DNA: TGCACCTGCAGTGCAGACAGGCTGGGCACCGGG. Translated, it gives CTCSADRLGTG. The full CDR3 sequence reads CTCSADRLGTGQLYF.